In this sample, the clone carrying this T cell receptor beta chain is medium-sized. Its target is unknown. A mixed TRB-A/B primer pool amplified rearranged TRB by multiplex touch-down PCR. TCRdb ran MiXCR on the multiplex PCR reads and lists one entry per CDR3 protein. The sample contains over 3,000 distinct CDR3 sequences, under 50% of which appear only once. The template was genomic DNA from peripheral blood, not RNA. Trimming shortened V by 5 bases and J by 11 bases, and 13 bases separated the two germline ends. The CDR3 is 12 residues long. The data originate from a study of T cell repertoires in aging, cancer and after chemotherapy. Overall study findings and caveats: Loss of evenness, beyond lost richness, contributed to age-related TCR diversity decline in cancer patients.

V gene TRBV12-3 or TRBV12-4 combines with J gene TRBJ2-1; D not resolved. The sample consisted of blood. This clonotype originated in a human donor in good health. The CDR3, as DNA: TGTGCCAGCAGTGCCCCTCTTAACCAGCAGTTCTTC. Protein product: CASSAPLNQQFF.